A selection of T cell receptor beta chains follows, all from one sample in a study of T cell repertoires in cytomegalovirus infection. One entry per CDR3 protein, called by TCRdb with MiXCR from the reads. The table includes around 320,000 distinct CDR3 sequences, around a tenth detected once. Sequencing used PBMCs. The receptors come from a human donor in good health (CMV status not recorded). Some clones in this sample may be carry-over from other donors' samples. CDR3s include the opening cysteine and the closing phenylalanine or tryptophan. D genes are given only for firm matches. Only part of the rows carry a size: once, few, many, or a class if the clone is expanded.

CDR3aa: CASSQEAGVYEQYF
CDR3nt: TGCGCCAGCAGCCAAGAAGCAGGGGTCTACGAGCAGTACTTC
len: 14
j_gene: TRBJ2-7
abundance: many
v_gene: TRBV4-1
d_gene: .

CDR3aa: CASSHAGRSSYEQYF
CDR3nt: TGTGCCAGCAGCCACGCAGGACGGAGCTCCTACGAGCAGTACTTC
len: 15
j_gene: TRBJ2-7
abundance: few
v_gene: TRBV4-2
d_gene: .

CDR3aa: CATRASTSGGGRTDTQYF
CDR3nt: TGTGCCACCCGTGCTTCAACTAGCGGGGGGGGAAGGACAGATACGCAGTATTTT
len: 18
j_gene: TRBJ2-3
abundance: .
v_gene: TRBV10-3
d_gene: TRBD2

CDR3aa: CSALASRLGNEQFF
CDR3nt: TGCAGTGCTCTGGCCTCTAGATTGGGGAATGAGCAGTTCTTC
len: 14
j_gene: TRBJ2-1
abundance: .
v_gene: TRBV20-1
d_gene: .

CDR3aa: CASSTGVGYGYTF
CDR3nt: TGTGCCAGCAGTACAGGGGTTGGCTATGGCTACACCTTC
len: 13
j_gene: TRBJ1-2
abundance: few
v_gene: TRBV6-1
d_gene: TRBD1

CDR3aa: CASSQGQGDLDTQYF
CDR3nt: TGTGCCAGCAGCCAAGGACAGGGGGATTTAGATACGCAGTATTTT
len: 15
j_gene: TRBJ2-3
abundance: few
v_gene: TRBV4-2
d_gene: TRBD1

CDR3aa: CASSAGPLNSPLHF
CDR3nt: TGTGCCAGCAGTGCTGGACCGCTCAATTCACCCCTCCACTTT
len: 14
j_gene: TRBJ1-6
abundance: few
v_gene: TRBV28
d_gene: .

CDR3aa: CASSSSGTVPPEAFF
CDR3nt: TGTGCCAGCAGCTCCTCCGGGACAGTTCCCCCTGAAGCTTTCTTT
len: 15
j_gene: TRBJ1-1
abundance: .
v_gene: TRBV7-9
d_gene: TRBD1

CDR3aa: CSARGMDRTPYGYTF
CDR3nt: TGCAGTGCTAGAGGGATGGACAGGACCCCATATGGCTACACCTTC
len: 15
j_gene: TRBJ1-2
abundance: few
v_gene: TRBV20-1
d_gene: TRBD1

CDR3aa: CSATTGSNQPQHF
CDR3nt: TGCAGTGCTACTACGGGTAGCAATCAGCCCCAGCATTTT
len: 13
j_gene: TRBJ1-5
abundance: .
v_gene: TRBV20-1
d_gene: .

CDR3aa: CASTSTSRSTDTQYF
CDR3nt: TGTGCCAGCACCTCGACTAGCAGAAGCACAGATACGCAGTATTTT
len: 15
j_gene: TRBJ2-3
abundance: many
v_gene: TRBV7-9
d_gene: TRBD2

CDR3aa: CASSGTEETQYF
CDR3nt: TGCGCCAGCAGTGGAACAGAAGAGACCCAGTACTTC
len: 12
j_gene: TRBJ2-5
abundance: few
v_gene: TRBV23-1
d_gene: .

CDR3aa: CASSSDWTLFTDTQYF
CDR3nt: TGTGCCAGCAGCTCCGACTGGACCCTCTTCACAGATACGCAGTATTTT
len: 16
j_gene: TRBJ2-3
abundance: many
v_gene: TRBV7-2
d_gene: .

CDR3aa: CSARDKHNEQFF
CDR3nt: TGCAGTGCCCGGGACAAACACAATGAGCAGTTCTTC
len: 12
j_gene: TRBJ2-1
abundance: few
v_gene: TRBV20-1
d_gene: .

CDR3aa: CASSFPGTGSYEQYF
CDR3nt: TGTGCCAGCAGCTTCCCCGGGACTGGCTCCTACGAGCAGTACTTC
len: 15
j_gene: TRBJ2-7
abundance: .
v_gene: TRBV7-2
d_gene: .

CDR3aa: CASSQITGGATNEKLFF
CDR3nt: TGTGCCAGCAGCCAAATTACAGGGGGCGCAACTAATGAAAAACTGTTTTTT
len: 17
j_gene: TRBJ1-4
abundance: many
v_gene: TRBV4-2
d_gene: TRBD1

CDR3aa: CASSLLPGRALIPQYF
CDR3nt: TGTGCCAGCAGTTTACTTCCGGGACGCGCTCTAATCCCGCAGTACTTC
len: 16
j_gene: TRBJ2-7
abundance: many
v_gene: TRBV5-5
d_gene: .

CDR3aa: CSASPGVMNTEAFF
CDR3nt: TGCAGTGCTAGCCCAGGGGTAATGAACACTGAAGCTTTCTTT
len: 14
j_gene: TRBJ1-1
abundance: few
v_gene: TRBV20-1
d_gene: .

CDR3aa: CASKAGEGGALTKNIQYF
CDR3nt: TGCGCCAGCAAGGCGGGAGAAGGGGGGGCGCTAACCAAAAACATTCAGTACTTC
len: 18
j_gene: TRBJ2-4
abundance: many
v_gene: TRBV10-2
d_gene: .

CDR3aa: CASSQEGTSGRNEQFF
CDR3nt: TGCGCCAGCAGCCAGGAGGGGACTAGCGGGAGAAATGAGCAGTTCTTC
len: 16
j_gene: TRBJ2-1
abundance: many
v_gene: TRBV4-1
d_gene: TRBD2

CDR3aa: CASSSDYRGQSQYF
CDR3nt: TGTGCCAGCAGCTCCGACTACAGGGGGCAATCTCAGTACTTC
len: 14
j_gene: TRBJ2-5
abundance: many
v_gene: TRBV7-2
d_gene: TRBD1

CDR3aa: CASSLALGGGPRTGELFF
CDR3nt: TGTGCCAGCAGCTTAGCGCTCGGCGGGGGGCCGAGGACCGGGGAGCTGTTTTTT
len: 18
j_gene: TRBJ2-2
abundance: many
v_gene: TRBV7-2
d_gene: TRBD2

CDR3aa: CASSQGRHNSPLHF
CDR3nt: TGTGCCAGCAGCCAGGGGAGGCATAATTCACCCCTCCACTTT
len: 14
j_gene: TRBJ1-6
abundance: .
v_gene: TRBV7-2
d_gene: .

CDR3aa: CASSPRADTNTEAFF
CDR3nt: TGCGCCAGCAGCCCTCGGGCCGACACGAACACTGAAGCTTTCTTT
len: 15
j_gene: TRBJ1-1
abundance: .
v_gene: TRBV4-1
d_gene: .

CDR3aa: CSVDTAGSGATYGYTF
CDR3nt: TGCAGCGTCGACACAGCGGGGTCCGGGGCAACGTATGGCTACACCTTC
len: 16
j_gene: TRBJ1-2
abundance: few
v_gene: TRBV29-1
d_gene: .

CDR3aa: CASSQRTVTSETQYF
CDR3nt: TGCGCCAGCAGCCAACGGACAGTCACATCTGAGACCCAGTACTTC
len: 15
j_gene: TRBJ2-5
abundance: many
v_gene: TRBV4-1
d_gene: .

CDR3aa: CASSLRGQDNEKLFF
CDR3nt: TGTGCCAGCAGCTTACGGGGGCAGGATAATGAAAAACTGTTTTTT
len: 15
j_gene: TRBJ1-4
abundance: many
v_gene: TRBV7-8
d_gene: .

CDR3aa: CASSPSGRADEKLFF
CDR3nt: TGTGCCAGCAGCCCCTCGGGGAGGGCTGATGAAAAACTGTTTTTT
len: 15
j_gene: TRBJ1-4
abundance: few
v_gene: TRBV25-1
d_gene: .

CDR3aa: CASRRGQGNIQYF
CDR3nt: TGTGCCAGCAGACGAGGACAGGGAAACATTCAGTACTTC
len: 13
j_gene: TRBJ2-4
abundance: many
v_gene: TRBV7-8
d_gene: TRBD1

CDR3aa: CASSLSGGGAPNEQFF
CDR3nt: TGTGCCAGCAGTTTAAGTGGCGGGGGGGCTCCCAATGAGCAGTTCTTC
len: 16
j_gene: TRBJ2-1
abundance: many
v_gene: TRBV12-3/TRBV12-4
d_gene: TRBD2

CDR3aa: CASSSPPGVGNTEAFF
CDR3nt: TGTGCCAGCAGCTCGCCCCCCGGAGTGGGTAACACTGAAGCTTTCTTT
len: 16
j_gene: TRBJ1-1
abundance: many
v_gene: TRBV11-2
d_gene: .

CDR3aa: CSAGTGTGAYEQYF
CDR3nt: TGCAGTGCGGGAACCGGGACAGGCGCCTACGAGCAGTACTTC
len: 14
j_gene: TRBJ2-7
abundance: few
v_gene: TRBV20-1
d_gene: TRBD1

CDR3aa: CASSLGGRDLNSPLHF
CDR3nt: TGTGCCAGCAGCTTAGGGGGCCGGGACCTGAATTCACCCCTCCACTTT
len: 16
j_gene: TRBJ1-6
abundance: few
v_gene: TRBV7-9
d_gene: .

CDR3aa: CASSQGTSGMGADTQYF
CDR3nt: TGCGCCAGCAGCCAAGGGACTAGCGGGATGGGGGCAGATACGCAGTATTTT
len: 17
j_gene: TRBJ2-3
abundance: few
v_gene: TRBV5-1
d_gene: TRBD2

CDR3aa: CASTRQGNQPQHF
CDR3nt: TGTGCCAGCACCCGACAGGGGAATCAGCCCCAGCATTTT
len: 13
j_gene: TRBJ1-5
abundance: .
v_gene: TRBV13
d_gene: TRBD1

CDR3aa: CASRQLVRETQYF
CDR3nt: TGTGCCAGCAGACAACTAGTGCGGGAGACCCAGTACTTC
len: 13
j_gene: TRBJ2-5
abundance: few
v_gene: TRBV7-9
d_gene: .

CDR3aa: CASRLSGGDEQFF
CDR3nt: TGTGCCAGCAGACTGTCAGGGGGCGATGAGCAGTTCTTC
len: 13
j_gene: TRBJ2-1
abundance: many
v_gene: TRBV12-3/TRBV12-4
d_gene: TRBD1

CDR3aa: CASSLLSRSVGTDTQYF
CDR3nt: TGTGCCAGCAGCTTACTTTCCCGGAGCGTCGGCACAGATACGCAGTATTTT
len: 17
j_gene: TRBJ2-3
abundance: many
v_gene: TRBV11-2
d_gene: .

CDR3aa: CASSFRHLSGNTIYF
CDR3nt: TGTGCCAGCAGTTTTAGACATCTCTCTGGAAACACCATATATTTT
len: 15
j_gene: TRBJ1-3
abundance: .
v_gene: TRBV28
d_gene: .

CDR3aa: CASSYGETQYF
CDR3nt: TGTGCCAGCAGTTACGGGGAGACCCAGTACTTC
len: 11
j_gene: TRBJ2-5
abundance: many
v_gene: TRBV6-2/TRBV6-3
d_gene: .

CDR3aa: CASSRSFEQFF
CDR3nt: TGTGCCAGCAGCAGGTCATTTGAGCAGTTCTTC
len: 11
j_gene: TRBJ2-1
abundance: many
v_gene: TRBV6-2/TRBV6-3
d_gene: .

CDR3aa: CASSLAGLAIYEQYF
CDR3nt: TGTGCCAGCAGCTTAGCGGGACTAGCGATCTACGAGCAGTACTTC
len: 15
j_gene: TRBJ2-7
abundance: many
v_gene: TRBV7-2
d_gene: TRBD2

CDR3aa: CASSFSVRGEGSSYNEQFF
CDR3nt: .
len: 19
j_gene: TRBJ2-1
abundance: many
v_gene: TRBV28
d_gene: .

CDR3aa: CASSAHMNEKLFF
CDR3nt: TGTGCCAGCAGTGCCCATATGAATGAAAAACTGTTTTTT
len: 13
j_gene: TRBJ1-4
abundance: .
v_gene: TRBV25-1
d_gene: .

CDR3aa: CASSLVPDSPDTQYF
CDR3nt: TGTGCCAGCAGCTTAGTCCCGGACAGCCCAGATACGCAGTATTTT
len: 15
j_gene: TRBJ2-3
abundance: .
v_gene: TRBV7-9
d_gene: .

CDR3aa: CASSLDSTPTEAFF
CDR3nt: TGTGCCAGCAGCCTGGACTCGACCCCTACTGAAGCTTTCTTT
len: 14
j_gene: TRBJ1-1
abundance: .
v_gene: TRBV28
d_gene: .

CDR3aa: CASSVGDSQGETQYF
CDR3nt: TGTGCCAGCAGCGTAGGGGACAGTCAGGGAGAGACCCAGTACTTC
len: 15
j_gene: TRBJ2-5
abundance: many
v_gene: TRBV9
d_gene: TRBD1

CDR3aa: CASTETRSEQYF
CDR3nt: TGTGCCAGCACTGAAACTAGATCCGAGCAGTACTTC
len: 12
j_gene: TRBJ2-7
abundance: few
v_gene: TRBV6-8
d_gene: .

CDR3aa: CASIPGASGTYEQYF
CDR3nt: TGTGCCAGCATCCCTGGTGCTAGCGGGACCTACGAGCAGTACTTC
len: 15
j_gene: TRBJ2-7
abundance: many
v_gene: TRBV28
d_gene: TRBD2

CDR3aa: CASSLGGSKGASYSPLHF
CDR3nt: TGTGCCAGCAGCTTAGGAGGGTCGAAAGGGGCGAGCTATTCACCCCTCCACTTT
len: 18
j_gene: TRBJ1-6
abundance: many
v_gene: TRBV7-9
d_gene: .

CDR3aa: CASSFYLDSTGLTTYEQYF
CDR3nt: TGTGCCAGCAGTTTCTACTTGGATTCGACGGGACTAACCACCTACGAGCAGTACTTC
len: 19
j_gene: TRBJ2-7
abundance: .
v_gene: TRBV28
d_gene: TRBD2

CDR3aa: CASRFGGGINGELFF
CDR3nt: TGTGCCAGTAGATTCGGCGGGGGAATTAACGGGGAGCTGTTTTTT
len: 15
j_gene: TRBJ2-2
abundance: many
v_gene: TRBV19
d_gene: TRBD2

CDR3aa: CATGQGLDTEAFF
CDR3nt: TGTGCCACGGGCCAGGGCCTGGACACTGAAGCTTTCTTT
len: 13
j_gene: TRBJ1-1
abundance: few
v_gene: TRBV10-3
d_gene: .

CDR3aa: CASSQQGARGDTQYF
CDR3nt: TGTGCCAGCAGCCAACAGGGGGCGAGGGGAGATACGCAGTATTTT
len: 15
j_gene: TRBJ2-3
abundance: .
v_gene: TRBV28
d_gene: TRBD1

CDR3aa: CASSSDPGRETQYF
CDR3nt: TGTGCCAGCAGCTCAGACCCGGGCCGAGAGACCCAGTACTTC
len: 14
j_gene: TRBJ2-5
abundance: .
v_gene: TRBV7-6
d_gene: .

CDR3aa: CASGLRGGRDGELFF
CDR3nt: TGCGCCAGCGGCCTCAGAGGGGGTAGGGACGGGGAGCTGTTTTTT
len: 15
j_gene: TRBJ2-2
abundance: .
v_gene: TRBV4-3
d_gene: .

CDR3aa: CASSPTGGGYGYTF
CDR3nt: TGTGCCAGCAGCCCGACAGGGGGGGGCTATGGCTACACCTTC
len: 14
j_gene: TRBJ1-2
abundance: many
v_gene: TRBV7-2
d_gene: TRBD1

CDR3aa: CASSYSQYEAGEKLFF
CDR3nt: TGTGCCAGCAGTTACTCGCAATATGAGGCTGGCGAAAAACTGTTTTTT
len: 16
j_gene: TRBJ1-4
abundance: .
v_gene: TRBV6-5
d_gene: .